This T cell receptor beta chain originates from a study of cytomegalovirus exposure and HLA in healthy donors. Overall study findings and caveats: Most of the CMV-associated TCR beta chains (in a later analysis) appeared to be HLA-restricted. According to the study, roughly 160 TCR beta chains were cytomegalovirus-associated.

Researchers ran the PCR with 60 Vbeta and 13 Jbeta primers. Per the study methods: A later analysis counted 80 million or so unique TCR beta chains, around 10 million shared. Using immunoSEQ multiplex PCR, the repertoire was profiled, and TCRdb retains in-frame clones only, with some absent. V, J and clone size are taken as reported in that table, and D and trimming were inferred from the DNA itself. The sample lists about 150,000 clones, 65% to 80% seen once, with approximately 7% in the top ten. In the case of this clone: Its antigen is unidentified.

V gave up 4 bases and J gave up 4 bases; unmatched junction bases: 12. CDR1 is SGHDT, CDR2 YYEEEE, per germline. CDR3 size: 16 residues. Sequenced material: PBMCs. This TCR derives from a woman aged 40 to 50 in good health and CMV-seropositive. J is TRBJ1-2 and V is TRBV5-6; 8 bases match TRBD1. The CDR3 protein is CASSAGTGKALYGYTF. CDR3 DNA: TGTGCCAGCAGCGCGGGGACAGGTAAAGCCCTCTATGGCTACACCTTC.